This TCR beta chain was profiled in a study of identical twins. The study, taken as a whole, reports: Some out-of-frame alpha sequences were shared by twins, and these showed excess low generation probability. Zero-insertion analyses might be partly confounded by invariant T cells like MAIT and iNKT.

About this clonotype: No antigen is known for it.

CDR3 length: 15 amino acids. Trimming left V 0 bases short and J 2 bases short, with 11 bases between. Germline CDR1 and CDR2: SGHRS and YFSETQ. Each CDR3 protein gets one entry after TCRdb re-called the 5' RACE reads with MiXCR. The repertoire holds approximately 470,000 distinct CDR3 sequences, with 12% to 15% as singletons. The same sample was also used in a study of yellow fever vaccine responses in identical twins.

The gene calls are TRBV5-1 and TRBJ2-5; possibly TRBD1 for D (5 bases). The sequenced sample consisted of CD4+ T cells sorted from blood. This TCR came from a woman younger than 30 in good health. CDR3: CASSLASREQETQYF. The CDR3 DNA sequence: TGCGCCAGCAGCTTGGCCTCCAGGGAACAAGAGACCCAGTACTTC.